Shown below are 29 T cell receptor beta chains from a single sample sequenced in a study of Ad26.COV2.S vaccination and SARS-CoV-2 variants. Treatment denoted: about 20 received Ad26.COV2.S at low or high dose, single or two shots; 5 received placebo; per-sample allocation not given. Specimens were obtained on day 63 following the first vaccine or placebo injection. The method was immunoSEQ multiplex PCR; TCRdb's version includes in-frame clones alone and lacks a portion of them. The table lists 250,000 or so clones, around 85% of them singletons. The specimen comprised peripheral blood, sampled in a trial of Ad26.COV2.S vaccine versus placebo. These receptors were collected from a person between 18 and 65 years old who received the Ad26.COV2.S COVID-19 vaccine or a placebo.

The chain uses TRBV6-2 or TRBV6-3 and TRBJ2-3; no clear D. Deletions cut 5 bases from V and 2 bases from J, with 8 bases between. The CDR3 has 13 amino acids. Germline values: CDR1 MNHEY, CDR2 SVGEGT. The CDR3: CASSTQFTDTQYF. CDR3 in DNA: TGTGCCAGCAGTACCCAGTTCACAGATACGCAGTATTTT.

The V call is TRBV19, the J call TRBJ2-5; D is perhaps TRBD1 or TRBD2 (5 bases each). This CDR3 is built from 15 residues. Germline CDR1 and CDR2: LNHDA and SQIVND (reference sequence). V was pared by 3 bases and J by 3 bases, with 14 bases between. The CDR3 is CASSIWFGAEETQYF. The DNA for the CDR3 is TGTGCCAGTAGTATTTGGTTCGGGGCCGAAGAGACCCAGTACTTC.

The chain uses TRBV30 and TRBJ1-2; D ambiguous. Between the trimmed V and J ends, which lost 0 bases and 4 bases, there was a span of 12 bases. The CDR3 is 14 residues long. Germline CDR1 reads GTSNPN; CDR2 reads SVGIG (reference sequence). CDR3 sequence: CAWSVKAPVYGYTF. The CDR3 DNA reads TGTGCCTGGAGTGTGAAAGCCCCCGTCTATGGCTACACCTTC.

The CDR3 here is CAWAREYYEQYF. For the CDR3, the DNA is TGTGCCTGGGCCCGGGAATACTACGAGCAGTACTTC. The chain has TRBV30 and TRBJ2-7, with a possible D match to TRBD2 (5 bases). This CDR3 has 12 amino acids. From germline, CDR1 is GTSNPN and CDR2 SVGIG (reference sequence). The V end lost 5 bases, the J end lost 3 bases, and 11 bases lay between the germline ends.

The CDR3: CASSAGQGGEKLFF. CDR3 in DNA: TGTGCCAGCAGTGCCGGACAGGGAGGGGAAAAACTGTTTTTT. This chain connects TRBV2 to TRBJ1-4, with 8 nucleotides matching TRBD1. The CDR3 loop spans 14 amino acids. Looked up from germline, CDR1 is SNHLY and CDR2 is FYNNEI. V lost 4 bases and J lost 8; bases outside the gene matches: 6.

The chain uses TRBV9 and TRBJ2-4; the match to TRBD1 covers 9 bases. Germline loops: CDR1 SGDLS, CDR2 YYNGEE. V was pared by 0 bases and J by 4 bases, with 5 bases of the junction left unmatched. The CDR3 has 16 residues. The CDR3, as DNA: TGTGCCAGCAGCGTAGAAGCTGGGACAGGGAAAAACATTCAGTACTTC. Translated: CASSVEAGTGKNIQYF.

This clone was seen just once. The chain recombines TRBV11-3 with TRBJ2-1; D unclear. V was trimmed by 1 base and J by 4 bases, leaving 11 bases between them. The CDR3 length is 15 residues. The germline V gene encodes CDR1 SGHNT and CDR2 YENEEA. The CDR3 sequence is CASSLGHGDYNEQFF. CDR3 DNA sequence: TGTGCCAGCAGCTTAGGACATGGAGATTACAATGAGCAGTTCTTC.

Worth noting for this clone: Germline and junction disagree at one end, which may indicate a read error. The genes are TRBV5-4 and TRBJ2-2; possible D gene TRBD2, 6 bases. The CDR3 runs 15 residues. From germline, CDR1 is SGHNT and CDR2 YYREEE (reference sequence). The CDR3 DNA follows: TGTGCCAGCAGTTTGGGGAGGACGAACACCGGGGAGCTGTTTTTT. Its translation is CASSLGRTNTGELFF.

The chain employs TRBV18 and TRBJ2-5; 13 bases map to TRBD2. The V gene's germline CDR1 is KGHSH and CDR2 LQKENI. V lost 9 bases, J lost 5 bases, and 15 bases stayed unmatched. The CDR3 spans 17 residues. This CDR3 reads CASLTFGLAGADETQYF. Here the CDR3 DNA reads TGTGCCAGTTTAACCTTTGGACTAGCGGGAGCCGACGAGACCCAGTACTTC.

This chain joins TRBV5-1 and TRBJ1-4; D uncertain. Per germline, CDR1 SGHRS and CDR2 YFSETQ. The CDR3 extends over 15 amino acids. V lost 0 bases and J lost 1, with 7 bases in between. The CDR3 region is CASSLAGRTNEKLFF. CDR3 in DNA: TGCGCCAGCAGCTTGGCCGGGAGAACTAATGAAAAACTGTTTTTT.

The V and J genes are TRBV29-1 and TRBJ2-3, with TRBD2 identical over 10 bases. CDR3 length equals 15 residues. CDR1 is SQVTM, CDR2 ANQGSEA, per germline. After removal of 4 bases from V and 1 base from J, the junction contained 5 bases not matched to a gene. CDR3 loop: CSVGRLAGGTDTQYF. As DNA, the CDR3 is TGCAGCGTTGGTAGGCTAGCGGGAGGCACAGATACGCAGTATTTT.

The CDR3 loop is CASSEVAGANRLGSPLHF. CDR3 nucleotides: TGTGCCAGCAGTGAAGTTGCAGGGGCCAACAGGCTGGGCTCACCCCTCCACTTT. This chain uses TRBV25-1 with TRBJ1-6; D is perhaps TRBD1 (6 bases). Per germline, CDR1 MGHDK and CDR2 SYGVNS. Trimming removed 2 bases at V and 10 bases at J, with 24 bases between. The CDR3 covers 18 residues.

This clone was seen a handful of times. V is TRBV6-4 and J is TRBJ1-6; D is uncertain. Between the trimmed V and J ends, which lost 7 bases and 0 bases, there was a span of 10 bases. This CDR3 is built from 15 residues. CDR1 MRHNA and CDR2 SNTAGT come from the germline V gene. The CDR3 DNA reads as TGTGCCAGCAAATTAACTACCTCCTATAATTCACCCCTCCACTTT. The encoded protein is CASKLTTSYNSPLHF.

The chain carries TRBV30 and TRBJ2-7, with D perhaps matching TRBD1 (5 bases). Germline CDR1 GTSNPN, CDR2 SVGIG (reference sequence). This CDR3 has 12 residues. V shed 3 bases and J shed 0 bases, with 6 bases lying between them. CDR3 bases: TGTGCCTGGAGCCAGGGCTCCTACGAGCAGTACGTC. It specifies CAWSQGSYEQYV.

The chain uses TRBV6-2 or TRBV6-3 and TRBJ2-7; tentative D call: TRBD1 (6 bases). CDR1 is MNHEY and CDR2 is SVGEGT in the germline V gene. The ends were cut back, 2 bases at V and 2 bases at J, with 13 bases in the middle. CDR3 length: 15 residues. The CDR3 loop is CASSYALGAPYEQYV. The DNA of the CDR3 is TGTGCCAGCAGTTACGCTCTGGGGGCCCCCTACGAGCAGTACGTC.

On this clone itself: At one boundary the junction diverges from the germline segment, which might be a read error. The chain has TRBV5-6 and TRBJ1-1, with 9 nucleotides matching TRBD1. The germline CDR1 and CDR2 sequences are SGHDT and YYEEEE. CDR3 length: 14 amino acids. The CDR3 nucleotides read TGTGCCAGCAGCAGAACAGGGGGCAACAGTGAAGCTTTCTTT. As protein: CASSRTGGNSEAFF.

The chain carries TRBV5-6 and TRBJ1-4; D possibly corresponds to TRBD1 (6 bases). V lost 6 bases and J lost 8, with 23 bases in between. The CDR3 consists of 16 residues. Germline CDR1 reads SGHDT; CDR2 reads YYEEEE. The CDR3 is CASNQRGGQPGEKLFF. The CDR3 bases are TGTGCCAGCAACCAGCGGGGTGGACAGCCGGGAGAAAAACTGTTTTTT. Full variable domain (missing parts from reference TRBV5-6 and TRBJ1-4): DAGVTQSPTHLIKTRGQQVTLRCSPKSGHDTVSWYQQALGQGPQFIFQYYEEEERQRGNFPDRFSGHQFPNYSSELNVNALLLGDSALYLCASNQRGGQPGEKLFFGSGTQLSVL.

The chain employs TRBV4-1 and TRBJ1-5; D possibly corresponds to TRBD1 (5 bases). CDR3 length equals 17 residues. Germline V gene sequence: CDR1 MGHRA, CDR2 YSYEKL. With 1 base removed from V and 1 base from J, the gap between germline ends came to 14 bases. In DNA, the CDR3 is TGCGCCAGCAGCCAAGGAGGGGCACGGGGAAGCAATCAGCCCCAGCATTTT. The encoded protein is CASSQGGARGSNQPQHF.

In regard to this clone: The sample holds other DNA sequences that translate to the same CDR3. This chain connects TRBV30 to TRBJ2-5; D unclear. Deletions cut 2 bases from V and 2 bases from J, with 3 bases between. The CDR3 is 11 amino acids. The germline gives CDR1 GTSNPN, CDR2 SVGIG (reference sequence). The CDR3 DNA is TGTGCCTGGAGTCCACAAGAGACCCAGTACTTC. It is translated as CAWSPQETQYF.

This chain uses TRBV4-3 with TRBJ2-7, with D hard to call. V gave up 0 bases and J gave up 3 bases, with 15 bases separating them. Germline-derived CDR1 and CDR2 are LGHNA and YSLEER. This CDR3 spans 16 amino acids. CDR3 sequence: CASSQEIPQKIYEQYF. Here the CDR3 DNA reads TGCGCCAGCAGCCAAGAAATCCCACAGAAGATCTACGAGCAGTACTTC.

The chain couples TRBV7-9 to TRBJ1-2; TRBD1 agrees at 9 bases. V was pared by 5 bases and J by 8 bases, with 9 bases of the junction left unmatched. CDR1 and CDR2 from the germline V gene are SEHNR and FQNEAQ (reference sequence). The CDR3 loop spans 14 amino acids. In DNA form, the CDR3 reads TGTGCCAGCAGCACCCCGGGACAGGGAACCGGCTACACCTTC. This gives the protein CASSTPGQGTGYTF.

The CDR3 here is CASSFPGLNEKLFF. CDR3 sequence (DNA): TGTGCCAGCAGTTTCCCGGGGCTGAATGAAAAACTGTTTTTT. The chain joins TRBV6-2 or TRBV6-3 to TRBJ1-4, with D perhaps TRBD1 (5 bases). Trimming took 4 bases from V and 5 from J, leaving 11 bases between them. Germline V gene sequence: CDR1 MNHEY, CDR2 SVGEGT. The CDR3 totals 14 residues.

The genes are TRBV27 and TRBJ2-7; D is undetermined. Germline V gene data show CDR1 as MNHEY and CDR2 as SMNVEV (reference sequence). Trimming removed 2 bases from V and 7 bases from J, with 12 bases in between. The CDR3 has 13 residues. The CDR3 region is CASSLNAHWEQYF. The DNA of the CDR3 is TGTGCCAGCAGTTTAAACGCTCACTGGGAGCAGTACTTC.

The chain is built from TRBV6-5 and TRBJ2-7; no reliable D call. This CDR3 contains 14 residues. V shed 5 bases and J shed 4 bases, with 15 bases lying between them. CDR1 is MNHEY, CDR2 SVGAGI, per germline. This chain's CDR3 is CASSPEPVKYEQYF. The CDR3 DNA is TGTGCCAGCAGTCCGGAACCCGTAAAGTACGAGCAGTACTTC.

In its sample, this clone was seen once. The chain links TRBV3-1 (or the pseudogene TRBV3-2) to TRBJ2-3; D is perhaps TRBD1 (5 bases). CDR1 LGHDT and CDR2 YNNKEL come from the germline V gene (reference sequence). The ends were cut back, 1 base at V and 4 bases at J, with 18 bases in the middle. CDR3 length: 17 amino acids. For the CDR3, the DNA is TGTGCCAGCAGCCAAGGAGTGCCAGGGTCGTTCTCAGATACGCAGTATTTT. It is translated as CASSQGVPGSFSDTQYF.

The rearrangement links TRBV11-2 to TRBJ1-5; D is ambiguous. The CDR3 has 16 amino acids. V was trimmed by 4 bases and J by 0 bases, leaving 13 bases between them. CDR1 SGHAT and CDR2 FQNNGV come from the germline V gene. The CDR3 sequence: CASSSVVPYSNQPQHF. The CDR3 DNA reads TGTGCCAGCAGCTCCGTAGTTCCGTATAGCAATCAGCCCCAGCATTTT.

This chain joins TRBV6-2 or TRBV6-3 and TRBJ1-2; maybe TRBD1 (5 bases). V lost 5 bases and J lost 0, with 22 bases in between. CDR3 length equals 18 residues. In germline, CDR1 is MNHEY, CDR2 SVGEGT. DNA of the CDR3: TGTGCCAGCAGTCCCGACGACAGACGTTTCAATTCTAACTATGGCTACACCTTC. As protein: CASSPDDRRFNSNYGYTF.

This clone was detected a few times. V gene TRBV11-2 combines with J gene TRBJ1-2, with D tentatively TRBD1 (5 bases). Trimming left V 1 base short and J 8 bases short, with 17 bases between. This CDR3 region has 15 residues. CDR1 and CDR2 (germline): SGHAT, FQNNGV. DNA for the CDR3: TGTGCCAGCAGCTTAGTTGGGGCAAGGGATGGAGGCTACACCTTC. It is translated as CASSLVGARDGGYTF.

The rearrangement links TRBV6-5 to TRBJ1-4; tentatively, D is TRBD1 (6 bases). CDR1 MNHEY and CDR2 SVGAGI come from the germline V gene. Between the trimmed V and J ends, which lost 1 base and 8 bases, there was a span of 11 bases. The CDR3 loop spans 14 amino acids. The CDR3 spells CASSYYQGREKLFF. CDR3 bases: TGTGCCAGCAGTTACTATCAGGGGAGAGAAAAACTGTTTTTT.